This T cell receptor beta chain was found in a study of spatial heterogeneity in lung cancer. Time point given: blood at routine non-recurrence follow-up after resection. Unsorted whole RNA of tumor, nontumor lung or frozen PBMC was sequenced. Each TCR cDNA molecule carried a unique molecular identifier. A single record per CDR3 protein comes from TCRdb applying MiXCR to the 5' RACE reads. Of 50,000 to 60,000 distinct CDR3 sequences in the sample, about 7.4% were seen once. Germline assignment: CDR1 SGHAT and CDR2 FQNNGV. The CDR3 is 18 residues long. Trimming pared 5 bases from V and 4 bases from J, leaving 24 bases between. This clonotype was found many times.

This rearrangement joins TRBV11-2 to TRBJ2-1; the D gene is possibly TRBD2 (6 bases). This clonotype was obtained from a female donor with early-stage non-small cell lung cancer. The sample in question was PBMCs, obtained at follow-up. Here the CDR3 reads CASSPPTGTSSGYNEQFF. The CDR3, as DNA: TGTGCCAGCAGCCCCCCGACCGGGACTTCATCGGGGTACAATGAGCAGTTCTTC.